This entry lists 31 T cell receptor beta chains sequenced from one sample in a study of regulatory T cells in long-lasting Graves disease. Regarding time point: newly diagnosed GD, antithyroid drugs for less than 3 months. RNA isolated from PBMCs was used to make the TCR library. Library construction for TCR beta used iRepertoire HTBI primers and Arm-PCR of CDR3 regions. In TCRdb, the multiplex PCR reads were re-called with MiXCR into one record per CDR3 protein. This sample has over 300,000 distinct CDR3 sequences, with 15% to 17% found just once. Sequences were derived from peripheral blood mononuclear cells (PBMCs), sampled at new diagnosis, from a patient treated with antithyroid drugs. These receptor sequences come from a female donor with Graves disease.

This clonotype was seen ten or more times. The chain combines TRBV6-1 with TRBJ1-2, with D tentatively TRBD1 (5 bases). V lost 5 bases to trimming and J lost 4 bases, with 11 bases between them. The CDR3 is made up of 13 amino acids. Germline values: CDR1 MNHNS, CDR2 SASEGT. This chain's CDR3 is CASSRDRGYGYTF. CDR3 bases: TGTGCCAGCAGTAGAGACAGAGGCTATGGCTACACCTTC.

This clonotype has ten or more counts. This rearrangement joins TRBV6-5 to TRBJ2-3, with D maybe TRBD1 (6 bases). This CDR3 comprises 16 residues. Between the trimmed V and J ends, which lost 0 bases and 4 bases, there was a span of 14 bases. The V gene's germline CDR1 is MNHEY and CDR2 SVGAGI. The CDR3, as DNA: TGTGCCAGCAGTTACTCGTCACAGGGTGAGGCAGATACGCAGTATTTT. Its protein is CASSYSSQGEADTQYF.

This clonotype was counted at least ten times. V gene TRBV2 combines with J gene TRBJ1-2; D not certain. With 3 bases removed from V and 7 bases from J, the gap between germline ends came to 18 bases. The germline V gene encodes CDR1 SNHLY and CDR2 FYNNEI. The CDR3 sequence is 15 residues long. The CDR3 sequence is CASSDPGFARFGYTF. CDR3 nucleotides: TGTGCCAGCAGTGACCCAGGTTTTGCGAGGTTTGGCTACACCTTC.

V usage is TRBV3-1 and J usage is TRBJ2-1; TRBD2 aligns across 8 bases. Germline V gene sequence: CDR1 LGHDT, CDR2 YNNKEL (reference sequence). CDR3 length: 17 residues. With 1 base clipped from V and 2 bases from J, the junction kept 7 bases outside the gene matches. The CDR3 reads CASSQGLIGGAYNEQFF. DNA of the CDR3: TGTGCCAGCAGCCAAGGGCTGATCGGGGGGGCCTACAATGAGCAGTTCTTC.

V and J are TRBV7-2 and TRBJ2-7, with 12 nucleotides matching TRBD2. The germline CDR1 and CDR2 sequences are SGHTA and FQGNSA. The CDR3 length is 15 residues. V gave up 4 bases and J gave up 4 bases; unmatched junction bases: 5. The DNA for the CDR3 is TGTGCCAGCAGCTATACTAGCGGGGGGCCTTACGAGCAGTACTTC. Amino acid sequence: CASSYTSGGPYEQYF.

Points on this clonotype: Possible read error: a much larger clone is one base away. The chain uses TRBV11-2 and TRBJ1-6; 9 bases match TRBD1. Germline-derived CDR1 and CDR2 are SGHAT and FQNNGV. This CDR3 is built from 17 residues. In DNA, the CDR3 is TGTGGCAGCAGTCGGACAGGGGTGGTGTCCTATAATTCACCCCTCCACTTT. It specifies CGSSRTGVVSYNSPLHF.

In its sample, this clonotype was seen many times. CDR3 sequence (DNA): TGTGCCAGCAGCTCTAGCGGGGGGGGCCTAGATACGCAGTATTTT. This gives the protein CASSSSGGGLDTQYF. This chain uses TRBV7-3 with TRBJ2-3, with 12 positions matching TRBD2. This CDR3 has 15 residues. Looked up from germline, CDR1 is SGHTA and CDR2 is FQGTGA. The V segment lost 4 bases and the J segment 5 bases; nucleotides outside the gene matches: 4. Drawing the rest from reference TRBV7-3 and TRBJ2-3, the complete variable domain is GAGVSQTPSNKVTEKGKYVELRCDPISGHTALYWYRQSLGQGPEFLIYFQGTGAADDSGLPNDRFFAVRPEGSVSTLKIQRTERGDSAVYLCASSSSGGGLDTQYFGPGTRLTVL.

This clonotype showed up many times. The chain is built from TRBV28 and TRBJ1-2, with D possibly matching TRBD1 (5 bases). This CDR3 has 13 residues. The germline V gene has CDR1 MDHEN and CDR2 SYDVKM. V lost 7 bases and J lost 3, with 12 bases in between. Written as DNA, the CDR3 is TGTGCCAGCACCGGGTGGGGCGACTATGGCTACACCTTC. Residues: CASTGWGDYGYTF.

This clonotype was seen at least ten times. This sequence joins TRBV24-1 and TRBJ2-1; 11 bases are a match to TRBD1. The junction had 7 bases not matched to a gene; V was cut back by 9 bases and J by 4 bases. This CDR3 is 15 amino acids long. Germline CDR1 reads KGHDR; CDR2 reads SFDVKD. CDR3 amino acids: CATARGTGGYNEQFF. CDR3 DNA: TGTGCCACCGCTAGGGGGACAGGGGGATACAATGAGCAGTTCTTC.

This clonotype was detected ten times or more. The chain carries TRBV7-2 and TRBJ2-5; TRBD2 matches 13 bases. The CDR3 runs 16 residues. Germline lookup yields CDR1 SGHTA and CDR2 FQGNSA. Trimming removed 4 bases from V and 2 bases from J; junction bases left unmatched: 4. CDR3 protein: CASSYGTSGIQETQYF. The CDR3 DNA follows: TGTGCCAGCAGCTACGGGACTAGCGGGATACAAGAGACCCAGTACTTC.

The V gene is TRBV19, the J gene TRBJ1-1; TRBD1 agrees at 7 bases. This CDR3 region has 15 residues. V shed 3 bases, J shed 0 bases, and the junction held 4 bases outside the gene matches. The germline V gene encodes CDR1 LNHDA and CDR2 SQIVND (reference sequence). DNA of the CDR3: TGTGCCAGTAGTATCTGGGACAGCATGAACACTGAAGCTTTCTTT. Translation: CASSIWDSMNTEAFF.

The table lists this clonotype with many counts. The chain is built from TRBV12-3 or TRBV12-4 and TRBJ2-7; 10 bases align to TRBD2. The CDR3 is 18 residues long. Unmatched junction bases numbered 18, after V lost 7 bases and J lost 3 bases. The CDR3 DNA is TGTGCCAGCACCAATATAACGAATCTAGCGGGAGATAGCTACGAGCAGTACTTC. It encodes CASTNITNLAGDSYEQYF.

This clonotype appeared many times. The J gene is TRBJ1-4, the V gene TRBV7-9, with D hard to call. With 4 bases removed from V and 5 bases from J, the gap between germline ends came to 17 bases. Germline CDR1 reads SEHNR; CDR2 reads FQNEAQ (reference sequence). The CDR3 is 16 amino acids. This CDR3 is CASSSPRHPTNEKLFF. The CDR3 region has the DNA TGTGCCAGCAGCTCCCCTCGACACCCCACAAATGAAAAACTGTTTTTT. Combining the CDR3 with reference TRBV7-9 and TRBJ1-4 gives the whole variable domain DTGVSQNPRHKITKRGQNVTFRCDPISEHNRLYWYRQTLGQGPEFLTYFQNEAQLEKSRLLSDRFSAERPKGSFSTLEIQRTEQGDSAMYLCASSSPRHPTNEKLFFGSGTQLSVL.

This clonotype was detected only a few times. V usage is TRBV7-9 and J usage is TRBJ2-5; no definite D call. Germline V CDR1 and CDR2: SEHNR, FQNEAQ (reference sequence). This CDR3 has 14 amino acids. V shed 7 bases and J shed 1 base, with 13 bases lying between them. CDR3 bases: TGTGCCAGCAAAGATATCGCCACCCAAGAGACCCAGTACTTC. Its protein product is CASKDIATQETQYF.

This clonotype has at least ten counts. V is TRBV28 and J is TRBJ2-1, with TRBD2 matching over 8 bases. The ends lost 5 bases at V and 8 bases at J; junction bases unmatched: 14. The CDR3 totals 16 residues. Germline values: CDR1 MDHEN, CDR2 SYDVKM. CDR3: CASSPVGGREVDEQFF. DNA of the CDR3: TGTGCCAGCAGTCCCGTGGGTGGGCGGGAGGTCGATGAGCAGTTCTTC.

The table lists this clonotype with many counts. The rearrangement uses TRBV24-1 and TRBJ2-1; TRBD2 aligns across 9 bases. With V trimmed by 2 bases and J by 0 bases, 16 bases remained unmatched. The germline V gene encodes CDR1 KGHDR and CDR2 SFDVKD. The CDR3 is made up of 21 amino acids. CDR3 nucleotides: TGTGCCACCAGTGATTCTAAACTAAAGGGGGCGGGAGGGAGCTCCTACAATGAGCAGTTCTTC. This translates into CATSDSKLKGAGGSSYNEQFF.

As for this clonotype: A read error may explain this, as a much larger clone is one base away. The genes are TRBV10-3 and TRBJ1-2, with unresolved D. Trimming stripped 5 bases from V and 4 bases from J, with 11 bases between. CDR3 length equals 13 residues. From germline, CDR1 is ENHRY and CDR2 SYGVKD. CDR3 sequence (DNA): TGTGCCATCAGTCCCAGCTTATCCTATGGCTACACCTTC. It encodes CAISPSLSYGYTF.

This clonotype was counted many times. This sequence joins TRBV28 and TRBJ2-7; 8 nucleotides line up with TRBD2. This CDR3 spans 15 amino acids. The V segment lost 2 bases and the J segment 4 bases; nucleotides outside the gene matches: 7. From germline, CDR1 is MDHEN and CDR2 SYDVKM. CDR3 nucleotides: TGTGCCAGCAGTTTAACCCGGACTAGCTTTTACGAGCAGTACTTC. Translated, it gives CASSLTRTSFYEQYF.

The chain employs TRBV6-2 or TRBV6-3 and TRBJ1-2; TRBD1 aligns across 8 bases. The junction had 5 bases not matched to a gene; V was cut back by 5 bases and J by 0 bases. The CDR3 runs to 15 residues. Germline CDR1 MNHEY, CDR2 SVGEGT. Here the CDR3 reads CASSEEQGANYGYTF. CDR3 in DNA: TGTGCCAGCAGTGAAGAACAGGGGGCTAACTATGGCTACACCTTC.

Many counts were recorded for this clonotype. This chain uses TRBV3-1 with TRBJ2-3, with 8 bases matching TRBD2. Germline CDR1 LGHDT, CDR2 YNNKEL (reference sequence). The CDR3 has 16 amino acids. V was pared by 1 base and J by 4 bases, with 7 bases of the junction left unmatched. CDR3 sequence (DNA): TGTGCCAGCAGCCAAGTGTTGCGGGGGGACTCAGATACGCAGTATTTT. It specifies CASSQVLRGDSDTQYF.

This sequence joins TRBV7-3 and TRBJ2-1, with 9 bases lining up with TRBD1. The CDR3 is made up of 15 amino acids. V was pared by 1 base and J by 4 bases, with 2 bases of the junction left unmatched. Per the germline V gene, CDR1 is SGHTA and CDR2 is FQGTGA. Here the CDR3 reads CASSLNRGRYNEQFF. CDR3 DNA: TGTGCCAGCAGCTTAAACAGGGGGCGGTACAATGAGCAGTTCTTC.

This clonotype was detected ten times or more. V is TRBV7-3 and J is TRBJ1-1; 9 nucleotides align to TRBD1. The CDR3 totals 14 residues. From germline, CDR1 is SGHTA and CDR2 FQGTGA. V was pared by 5 bases and J by 7 bases, with 8 bases of the junction left unmatched. The CDR3 DNA is TGTGCCAGCAGCGCGGGACAGGGAGGAGTTGAAGCTTTCTTT. This gives the protein CASSAGQGGVEAFF.

This clonotype was observed many times. The CDR3 loop is CAWSIRLSSYNEQFF. The DNA for the CDR3 is TGTGCCTGGAGTATCCGGTTGAGCTCCTACAATGAGCAGTTCTTC. The chain has TRBV30 and TRBJ2-1, with no clear D. The germline V gene encodes CDR1 GTSNPN and CDR2 SVGIG (reference sequence). The CDR3 is made up of 15 amino acids. V lost 2 bases to trimming and J lost 0 bases, with 11 bases between them.

The gene calls are TRBV25-1 and TRBJ2-7, with 10 bases aligning to TRBD1. V was clipped by 6 bases and J by 3 bases; unmatched bases: 8. CDR3 length: 15 amino acids. Germline assignment: CDR1 MGHDK and CDR2 SYGVNS. The CDR3 coding sequence is TGTGCCAGCAGCCACGGACAGGGGGGAGGCTACGAGCAGTACTTC. It specifies CASSHGQGGGYEQYF.

This clonotype was observed a few times. J is TRBJ2-1 and V is TRBV12-3 or TRBV12-4; perhaps TRBD1 as D (5 bases). The V end was cut by 5 bases, the J end by 5 bases, with 16 bases between. There are 15 residues in the CDR3. The CDR3 DNA follows: TGTGCCAGCAGTCCCTACCAGGGAAGGAACAATGAGCAGTTCTTC. It yields the protein CASSPYQGRNNEQFF.

The chain couples TRBV20-1 to TRBJ2-1; 14 bases line up with TRBD2. This CDR3 contains 15 residues. The V segment lost 4 bases and the J segment 9 bases; nucleotides outside the gene matches: 8. Germline-derived CDR1 and CDR2 are DFQATT and SNEGSKA (reference sequence). The CDR3 here is CSATKTSGGAGEQFF. The CDR3, as DNA: TGCAGTGCTACCAAGACTAGCGGGGGGGCCGGTGAGCAGTTCTTC.

This clonotype was seen ten or more times. This rearrangement joins TRBV28 to TRBJ2-1; 10 bases match TRBD2. This CDR3 region has 17 residues. J gave up 4 bases and V 6 bases, and 12 bases lay outside the gene matches. Germline V lookup: CDR1 MDHEN, CDR2 SYDVKM. The CDR3 bases are TGTGCCAGCAGCCACACCATCGGGACTAGCGTTTACAATGAGCAGTTCTTC. It specifies CASSHTIGTSVYNEQFF.

This clonotype was recorded at least ten times. The chain is built from TRBV20-1 and TRBJ2-7; the D is unclear. The V gene lost 6 bases and the J gene lost 5 bases, with 11 bases spanning the gap. CDR3 length equals 11 residues. Germline CDR1 reads DFQATT; CDR2 reads SNEGSKA (reference sequence). The chain's CDR3 is CSAARRDEQYF. DNA for the CDR3: TGCAGTGCCGCGCGTCGGGACGAGCAGTACTTC.

The chain is built from TRBV7-9 and TRBJ2-7, with 7 bases lining up with TRBD1. Germline CDR1 and CDR2: SEHNR and FQNEAQ (reference sequence). The CDR3 consists of 15 residues. Unmatched junction bases numbered 11, after V lost 3 bases and J lost 6 bases. For the CDR3, the DNA is TGTGCCAGCAGCTTCCGGGACAGTCCGAGGGGCGAGCAGTACTTC. Translated, it gives CASSFRDSPRGEQYF.

This clonotype was observed many times. This chain connects TRBV20-1 to TRBJ2-5; 12 bases line up with TRBD2. Germline loops: CDR1 DFQATT, CDR2 SNEGSKA (reference sequence). The CDR3 has 15 residues. Losses at the gene ends were 5 bases for V and 5 bases for J; bases not matched to a gene: 9. CDR3 bases: TGCAGTGCTCGCGCGTCTAGCGGGGGGGCCGAGACCCAGTACTTC. Protein product: CSARASSGGAETQYF.

This clonotype came up a few times. The chain joins TRBV5-5 to TRBJ1-2; no reliable D call. The germline V gene encodes CDR1 SGHKS and CDR2 YYEKEE (reference sequence). With 4 bases removed from V and 4 bases from J, the gap between germline ends came to 17 bases. The CDR3 has 15 amino acids. The DNA of the CDR3 is TGTGCCAGCAGCCCGGTCGAGATTGTCTCCTATGGCTACACCTTC. This sequence encodes CASSPVEIVSYGYTF.